The 19 T cell receptor beta chains given below trace back to one sample, sequenced in a study of blood T cell repertoires in COVID-19. TCRdb's table, derived via immunoSEQ multiplex PCR, lists solely in-frame clones and lacks some. Of 250,000 or so clones in the sample, over 70% are singletons; the top ten hold around 1.5%. Input material: peripheral blood. The receptors were gathered from a woman in her thirties or forties who had recovered from COVID-19.

V and J are TRBV7-7 and TRBJ2-1; D perhaps matches TRBD1 (5 bases). The CDR3 sequence is 13 residues long. V was trimmed by 2 bases and J by 8 bases, leaving 10 bases between them. Germline assignment: CDR1 SSHAT and CDR2 FNYEAQ (reference sequence). The DNA for the CDR3 is TGTGCCAGCAGCTTATCAGGGTTCGATGAGCAGTTCTTC. Encoded protein: CASSLSGFDEQFF. The complete variable domain, with remaining parts taken from reference TRBV7-7 and TRBJ2-1, reads GAGVSQSPRYKVTKRGQDVTLRCDPISSHATLYWYQQALGQGPEFLTYFNYEAQPDKSGLPSDRFSAERPEGSISTLTIQRTEQRDSAMYRCASSLSGFDEQFFGPGTRLTVL.

This clone was seen just once. The genes are TRBV2 and TRBJ1-4, with D perhaps TRBD1 (5 bases). The CDR3 is 14 residues long. Germline values: CDR1 SNHLY, CDR2 FYNNEI. V was trimmed by 4 bases and J by 7 bases, leaving 13 bases between them. The CDR3 spells CASSGGGSAEKLFF. The CDR3 DNA follows: TGTGCCAGCAGTGGGGGGGGGAGTGCTGAAAAACTGTTTTTT.

This clone was detected only once. The genes are TRBV3-1 (or the pseudogene TRBV3-2) and TRBJ2-5, with 13 bases aligning to TRBD2. Germline loops: CDR1 LGHDT, CDR2 YNNKEL (reference sequence). V lost 3 bases to trimming and J lost 4 bases; unmatched junction nucleotides: 11. The CDR3 length is 18 residues. CDR3 region: CASSHGSRLAGGGETQYF. DNA of the CDR3: TGTGCCAGCAGCCATGGGTCTCGACTAGCGGGGGGAGGAGAGACCCAGTACTTC.

The chain employs TRBV2 and TRBJ1-6, with D unresolved. The CDR3 has 13 amino acids. Germline lookup yields CDR1 SNHLY and CDR2 FYNNEI. Trimming shortened V by 8 bases and J by 10 bases, and 15 bases separated the two germline ends. In DNA form, the CDR3 reads TGTGCCAGCTACCCGGAGGTAGACTCACCCCTCCACTTT. It codes for CASYPEVDSPLHF.

This clone occurred once. The gene calls are TRBV6-2 or TRBV6-3 and TRBJ2-1; possible D gene TRBD1, 6 bases. V lost 4 bases, J lost 10 bases, and 14 bases lay in between. The germline V gene has CDR1 MNHEY and CDR2 SVGEGT. CDR3 length: 13 residues. The chain's CDR3 is CASSFSKTGEQFF. DNA for the CDR3: TGTGCCAGCAGTTTTTCTAAGACAGGAGAGCAGTTCTTC.

The V and J genes are TRBV6-1 and TRBJ2-5; TRBD2 might be the D (6 bases). The ends were cut back, 2 bases at V and 1 base at J, with 11 bases in the middle. The germline V gene has CDR1 MNHNS and CDR2 SASEGT. This CDR3 is built from 15 residues. In DNA, the CDR3 is TGTGCCAGCAGTGAATTTCTAGCGATCCAAGAGACCCAGTACTTC. It specifies CASSEFLAIQETQYF.

V gene TRBV9 combines with J gene TRBJ1-2; the D is unclear. Germline CDR1 SGDLS, CDR2 YYNGEE. The CDR3 totals 17 residues. V shed 4 bases and J shed 4 bases, with 23 bases lying between them. CDR3 in amino acids: CASSPHPAAPQGYGYTF. Here the CDR3 DNA reads TGTGCCAGCAGCCCTCACCCGGCGGCCCCCCAAGGCTATGGCTACACCTTC.

The V call is TRBV14, the J call TRBJ1-1; maybe TRBD1 (5 bases). The germline V gene has CDR1 SGHDN and CDR2 FVKESK. The V gene lost 1 base and the J gene lost 5 bases, with 11 bases spanning the gap. The CDR3 covers 14 residues. CDR3 sequence: CASSQGGRGTEAFF. The CDR3 bases are TGTGCCAGCAGCCAAGGAGGCCGGGGGACTGAAGCTTTCTTT.

The V gene is TRBV2, the J gene TRBJ2-7, with 10 bases aligning to TRBD2. The germline gives CDR1 SNHLY, CDR2 FYNNEI. The CDR3 spans 20 residues. The junction had 16 bases not matched to a gene; V was cut back by 1 base and J by 1 base. This CDR3 is CASSEDGLAGGLFTSYEQYF. The CDR3 coding sequence is TGTGCCAGCAGTGAAGACGGATTAGCGGGGGGACTCTTCACATCCTACGAGCAGTACTTC.

This clone was found once. CDR3 sequence (DNA): TGCGCCAGCAGCTTGGGTGGTACAGCTAGCACAGATACGCAGTATTTT. Translation: CASSLGGTASTDTQYF. This chain joins TRBV5-1 and TRBJ2-3; no clear D gene. Trimming pared 0 bases from V and 0 bases from J, leaving 11 bases between. This CDR3 has 16 amino acids. CDR1 and CDR2 from the germline V gene are SGHRS and YFSETQ.

The chain recombines TRBV6-1 with TRBJ2-7; TRBD2 matches 8 bases. V shed 2 bases and J 1 base; nucleotides not matched to a gene: 7. CDR1 and CDR2 (germline): MNHNS, SASEGT. The CDR3 has 16 amino acids. CDR3 nucleotide sequence: TGTGCCAGCAGTGAATGGGCGGGGGGCGATTCCTACGAGCAGTACTTC. This gives the protein CASSEWAGGDSYEQYF.

The table lists this clone with a count of one. The V gene is TRBV5-1, the J gene TRBJ1-1; 7 bases fit TRBD1. Germline CDR1 SGHRS, CDR2 YFSETQ. J lost 6 bases, V lost 3 bases, and 8 bases had no gene match. This CDR3 has 14 amino acids. This CDR3 reads CASSSQGTVPEAFF. The CDR3 region has the DNA TGCGCCAGCAGCTCCCAAGGGACAGTTCCTGAAGCTTTCTTT.

The chain uses TRBV19 and TRBJ1-1; perhaps TRBD1 as D (5 bases). The CDR3 sequence is 13 residues long. The germline V and J ends were trimmed by 6 bases and 0 bases, with 8 bases remaining between them. CDR1 is LNHDA, CDR2 SQIVND, per germline (reference sequence). The CDR3 nucleotides read TGTGCCAGTAGGTCGACAGTGAACACTGAAGCTTTCTTT. Protein sequence: CASRSTVNTEAFF.

J is TRBJ2-1 and V is TRBV5-4, with 11 bases aligning to TRBD1. The V gene end was trimmed by 3 bases and the J gene end by 7 bases; junction bases not matched to a gene: 9. Germline CDR1 reads SGHNT; CDR2 reads YYREEE (reference sequence). The CDR3 consists of 16 residues. The CDR3 region has the DNA TGTGCCAGCAGCTCCGTTCGGGACAGGGGGATTAATGAGCAGTTCTTC. Its protein is CASSSVRDRGINEQFF.

The chain uses TRBV15 and TRBJ2-5; 7 positions agree with TRBD2. This CDR3 comprises 16 residues. V shed 2 bases and J 2 bases; nucleotides not matched to a gene: 8. Germline V lookup: CDR1 LNHNV, CDR2 YYDKDF (reference sequence). Here the CDR3 reads CATSRIRLAPQETQYF. The CDR3 bases are TGTGCCACCAGCAGAATTCGACTAGCTCCACAAGAGACCCAGTACTTC.

V is TRBV2 and J is TRBJ2-7; 9 bases align to TRBD1. This CDR3 comprises 15 residues. The ends lost 1 base at V and 4 bases at J; junction bases unmatched: 5. Per germline, CDR1 SNHLY and CDR2 FYNNEI. The CDR3 spells CASSEGSGQGYEQYF. The CDR3 region has the DNA TGTGCCAGCAGTGAAGGGTCGGGACAGGGTTACGAGCAGTACTTC.

This clone has a single count. The CDR3 sequence: CASSQSGGVDEQYF. CDR3 in DNA: TGTGCCAGCAGCCAAAGCGGGGGGGTAGACGAGCAGTACTTC. The chain recombines TRBV3-1 (or the pseudogene TRBV3-2) with TRBJ2-7, with 10 positions matching TRBD2. The CDR3 runs to 14 residues. The J segment lost 5 bases and the V segment lost 2 bases, leaving 3 bases of the junction unmatched. CDR1 and CDR2 (germline): LGHDT, YNNKEL (reference sequence).

V usage is TRBV9 and J usage is TRBJ1-1; no definite D call. Per the germline V gene, CDR1 is SGDLS and CDR2 is YYNGEE. The V and J ends lost 4 bases and 3 bases respectively, with 13 bases between them. This CDR3 region has 14 residues. The CDR3 loop is CASSPRVADTEAFF. CDR3 nucleotide sequence: TGTGCCAGCAGCCCTCGGGTCGCGGACACTGAAGCTTTCTTT.

This clone was counted only a few times. The CDR3 bases are TGTGCCAGCTCACCCGCTTTGGTAGGGGTGGGTGAAGCTTTCTTT. Amino acid sequence: CASSPALVGVGEAFF. The genes are TRBV18 and TRBJ1-1, with D possibly TRBD1 on 5 matching bases. Germline CDR1 reads KGHSH; CDR2 reads LQKENI. CDR3 length: 15 amino acids. With 3 bases removed from V and 7 bases from J, the gap between germline ends came to 18 bases. Using reference TRBV18 and TRBJ1-1 for the parts outside the CDR3, the full variable domain is NAGVMQNPRHLVRRRGQEARLRCSPMKGHSHVYWYRQLPEEGLKFMVYLQKENIIDESGMPKERFSAEFPKEGPSILRIQQVVRGDSAAYFCASSPALVGVGEAFFGQGTRLTVV.